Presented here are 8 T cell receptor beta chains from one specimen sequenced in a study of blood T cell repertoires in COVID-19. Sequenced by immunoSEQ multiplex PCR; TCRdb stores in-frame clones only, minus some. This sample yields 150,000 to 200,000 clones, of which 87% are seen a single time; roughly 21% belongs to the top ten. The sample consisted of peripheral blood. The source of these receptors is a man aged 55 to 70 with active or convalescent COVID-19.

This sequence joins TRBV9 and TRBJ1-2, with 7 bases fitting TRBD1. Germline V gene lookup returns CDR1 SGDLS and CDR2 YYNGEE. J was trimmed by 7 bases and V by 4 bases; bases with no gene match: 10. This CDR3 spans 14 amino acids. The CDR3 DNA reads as TGTGCCAGCAGCCCACAGGGGTGGGGAGGTGGCTACACCTTC. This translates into CASSPQGWGGGYTF.

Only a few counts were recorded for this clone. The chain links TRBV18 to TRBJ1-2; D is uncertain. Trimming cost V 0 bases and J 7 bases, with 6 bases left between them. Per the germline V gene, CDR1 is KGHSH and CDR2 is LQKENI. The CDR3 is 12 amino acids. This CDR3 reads CASSPPTGGYTF. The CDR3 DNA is TGTGCCAGCTCACCACCCACCGGTGGCTACACCTTC.

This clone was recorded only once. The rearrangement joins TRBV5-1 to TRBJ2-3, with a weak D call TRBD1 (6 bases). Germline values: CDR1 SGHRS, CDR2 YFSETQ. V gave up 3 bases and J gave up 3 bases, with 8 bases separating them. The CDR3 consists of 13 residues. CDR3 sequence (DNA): TGCGCCAGCAGCTGGCAGGGGACAGATACGCAGTATTTT. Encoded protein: CASSWQGTDTQYF.

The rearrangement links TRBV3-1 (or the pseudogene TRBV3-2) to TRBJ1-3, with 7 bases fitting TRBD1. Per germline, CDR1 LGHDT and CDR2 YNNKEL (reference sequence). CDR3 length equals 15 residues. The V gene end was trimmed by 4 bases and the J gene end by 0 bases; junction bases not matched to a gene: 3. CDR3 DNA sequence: TGTGCCAGCAGCCGCGGACAGGCCTCTGGAAACACCATATATTTT. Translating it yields CASSRGQASGNTIYF.

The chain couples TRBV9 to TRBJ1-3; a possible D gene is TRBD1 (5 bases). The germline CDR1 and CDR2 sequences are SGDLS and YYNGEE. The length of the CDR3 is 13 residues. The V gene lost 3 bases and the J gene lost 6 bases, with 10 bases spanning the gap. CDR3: CASSDRQTNTIYF. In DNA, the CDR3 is TGTGCCAGCAGCGATCGACAGACAAACACCATATATTTT. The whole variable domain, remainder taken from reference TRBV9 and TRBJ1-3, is DSGVTQTPKHLITATGQRVTLRCSPRSGDLSVYWYQQSLDQGLQFLIQYYNGEERAKGNILERFSAQQFPDLHSELNLSSLELGDSALYFCASSDRQTNTIYFGEGSWLTVV.

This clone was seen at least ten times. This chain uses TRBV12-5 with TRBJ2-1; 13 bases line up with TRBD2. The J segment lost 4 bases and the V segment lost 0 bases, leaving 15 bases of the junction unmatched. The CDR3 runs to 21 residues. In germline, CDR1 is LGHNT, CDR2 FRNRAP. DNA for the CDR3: TGTGCTAGTGGTTTGGTACCACTACCGGGACTAGCGGGGAAGGTGTACAATGAGCAGTTCTTC. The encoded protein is CASGLVPLPGLAGKVYNEQFF.

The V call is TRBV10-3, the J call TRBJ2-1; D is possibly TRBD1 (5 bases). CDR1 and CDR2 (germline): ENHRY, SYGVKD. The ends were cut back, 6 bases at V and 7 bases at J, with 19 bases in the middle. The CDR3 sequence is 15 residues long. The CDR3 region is CAIRTDTGPTNEQFF. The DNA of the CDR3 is TGTGCCATCAGGACGGACACAGGCCCTACGAATGAGCAGTTCTTC.

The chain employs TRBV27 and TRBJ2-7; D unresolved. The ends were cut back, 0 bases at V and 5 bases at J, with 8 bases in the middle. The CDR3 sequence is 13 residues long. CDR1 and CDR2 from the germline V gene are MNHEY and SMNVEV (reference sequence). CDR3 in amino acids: CASSLSPSHEQYF. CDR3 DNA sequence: TGTGCCAGCAGTTTATCGCCGAGCCACGAGCAGTACTTC.